This T cell receptor (beta chain) was captured in a study of cytomegalovirus exposure and HLA in healthy donors (dated by TCRdb to the late 2010s). General notes on the study: In an earlier analysis of under 750 of the donors, 250 to 350 Gb of sequence data and 100 million or so unique TCR beta sequences from 180 million or so T cells were reported. Besides the first cohort of under 700 subjects, a separate validation cohort made up of over 95 different subjects was used. To study patterns of TCR occurrence, a later analysis re-analyzed previously published TCR beta repertoires from around 660 donors and added high-resolution HLA genotyping. Rather than drawing on any new phenotypic data, the later analysis identified candidate immune exposures from TCR beta sequences and the way those sequences occurred across donors. The number of typed donors differed by locus: roughly 620-630 for A, B, C, DRB1 and DQB1; some 500 for DQA1; 606 for DPA1; and roughly 490 for DPB1. An earlier analysis of 587 of the donors applied high-throughput TCR beta sequencing to assess whether each TCR beta V gene segment acted as functional or pseudogenic. To predict cytomegalovirus infection status, the study combined high-throughput TCR immunosequencing, statistical association of individual TCRs with disease status, and machine learning. Among about 390 genotyped donors of the cohort, an average of about 240,000 unique TCR beta nucleotide sequences were sequenced per donor, around 20% of them non-productive. HLA typing included class I and class II loci at four-digit resolution. The study used immunosequencing to profile the T cell repertoires of more than 650 subjects and linked those repertoires to cytomegalovirus serostatus. Alongside the repertoire data, information on donor age, sex, ethnicity and CMV serostatus was compiled. In a later genetic analysis, genome-wide SNP genotypes for about 65% of the 666 donors were used, and that subset was treated as a discovery cohort. An early release that covered 640 HLA-typed donors contained about 300 gigabases of sequencing data and 75 million to 100 million unique TCR sequences. All discovery cohort repertoires had been generated on a single sequencing platform. Roughly 5 DR-DQ haplotypes were handled as single units for association and clustering, since linkage in the cohort was strong. The study aimed to test whether cataloging public T cell receptors could reveal signatures of past pathogen exposure. Among the roughly 380 genotyped donors, approximately 76% belonged to the genetic ancestry cluster associated with self-reported Caucasian donors.

On the study overall, not on this receptor specifically: A later genetic analysis reported fewer N-insertions in productive TCRs among donors in an Asian-associated ancestry cluster than the roughly 620-donor mean. In an earlier analysis of roughly 560 of the donors, most TCR beta V segments were observed in productive rearrangements about 87% or about 30% of the time, broadly matching IMGT annotations. Compared with equally common non-associated chains, HLA-associated TCR beta chains in a later analysis were more clonally expanded and had lower generation probabilities. Three of the identified cytomegalovirus-associated TCR beta chains were confirmed in vitro to be specific for cytomegalovirus antigens. A further reported finding was that TCR beta sequences accurately predicted the HLA-A and HLA-B alleles for most subjects in the first cohort. While some public TCRs were present in many individuals, most TCR sequences turned up only very rarely across donors. The earlier analysis of nearly 600 of the donors excluded roughly 16 rarely observed V segments, including chromosome 9 orphons, because counts were too low. The cohort was sequenced for TCR beta chains only, and without alpha or paired-chain data the features that could be detected were limited. Because HLA typing was missing for some donors at each locus, association tests included only the typed subset. Some IMGT-functional V segments, including TRBV6-2 and TRBV6-3, could not be distinguished by the 87-base-pair reads and were therefore excluded. At a false discovery rate of 0.05, a later analysis linked 16,951 TCR beta sequences to specific HLA alleles. According to a later analysis, parvovirus B19, influenza, CMV and Epstein-Barr virus appeared linked to several top co-occurrence clusters. In a later analysis, most CMV-associated TCR beta chains were found to appear HLA-restricted, with HLA associations seemingly driven largely by CMV exposure. A cluster of highly shared sequence variants was judged likely to be a technical artifact of the sequencing pipeline. In both the original and validation cohorts, the classifier was reported to diagnose cytomegalovirus status with high specificity and sensitivity. Presence/absence analyses assumed roughly uniform sequencing depth across donors, an assumption that may not hold. The only immune exposure information available for the cohort was CMV serostatus. According to the authors, the approach could potentially be generalized to other disease states and immunological phenotypes. An association between a missense DCLRE1C variant and V-gene and J-gene trimming of TCR beta chains was found in a later genetic analysis and replicated in an independent cohort. Linkage disequilibrium might explain the correlated functional status among segregating V segments, but an unknown experimental factor could not be ruled out. A later analysis found that TCR association rates varied across HLA loci, with DRB1 alleles showing the most associated TCRs and HLA-C alleles the fewest. When HLA alleles, especially DR and DQ, strongly co-occurred, TCR associations were difficult to assign to individual alleles. In the study, approximately 150 TCR beta chains were listed as associated with cytomegalovirus.

V is shortened by 4 bases, J by 2 bases, and the region joining them spans 14 bases. The germline V gene (reference sequence) sets CDR1 to GTSNPN and CDR2 to SVGIG. The CDR3 spans 14 residues, from the cysteine through the phenylalanine. The only DNA kept is the CDR3, 42 bases in frame from the first base. The cohort was made up of 650 to 700 healthy bone marrow donors. All cohort members were sampled while nominally healthy, although unrecorded immune exposures were likely present. The donor was CMV seropositive and belonged to the group of about 290 seropositive cohort members. Each donor provided a peripheral blood sample, and peripheral blood mononuclear cells were used for TCR beta sequencing. Genomic DNA extraction from the blood cell samples was performed with the Qiagen DNeasy Blood Extraction Kit. Libraries were built with the immunoSEQ multiplex PCR assay. For the multiplex PCR, a mixture combining 60 forward primers for TCR Vbeta segments and 13 reverse primers for TCR Jbeta segments was used. Amplification of the CDR3 region of rearranged TCR beta genes was performed with a multiplex PCR assay on genomic DNA. The amplified TCR beta libraries were sequenced on the Illumina HiSeq System as 87-base-pair reads. Per the authors' processing: A later analysis tallied around 87 million unique TCR beta chains across the 666 repertoires, and approximately 12 million of those chains were shared by two or more donors. A nearest-neighbor algorithm error-corrected the raw reads and collapsed the reads into unique sequences, merging closely related sequences to remove PCR and sequencing errors. To assign V, D and J gene segments, CDR3 sequences were aligned to IMGT reference sequences. For a sequence to be retained, a match of at least six nucleotides to both a V gene segment and a J gene segment was required. A rearrangement counted as productive if the CDR3 had no stop codons and remained in frame with V and J, and every other rearrangement counted as non-productive. CDR3 was defined according to IMGT convention as the region running from the second conserved V-encoded cysteine to the conserved J-encoded phenylalanine. Sequences without an unambiguous match to a single V gene segment were excluded from the earlier analysis of several hundred of the donors. In an earlier analysis of roughly 600 of the donors, a V segment was called functional when productive rearrangements were above 56.7%, and segregating when the standard deviation between donors exceeded 5%. To diagnose cytomegalovirus status from the catalog of TCR beta chain sequences, a statistical classification framework was built. V and J gene assignment, in a later analysis, came from comparing TCR nucleotide sequences with IMGT/GENE-DB human TR gene sequences. In a later analysis, CDR3 sequences and most-parsimonious VDJ recombination scenarios were assigned using the TCRdist pipeline. In a later analysis, every TCR beta chain was defined by the combination of its CDR3 amino acid sequence and its V-gene family, and reads without a unique V-gene family were dropped. A later analysis removed over 500 highly shared, low-generation-probability nucleotide sequences to deal with suspected cross-contamination and a sequencing artifact. In a later analysis, a clonal expansion index was calculated for each public chain from normalized within-repertoire ranks of inferred template counts. In a later analysis, generation probabilities were computed with a VDJ recombination model fitted to out-of-frame rearrangements, and the resulting probabilities were checked against IGoR. In a later analysis, TCR-TCR, TCR-HLA and TCR-CMV co-occurrence was scored with hypergeometric tests, and a repertoire-size bias correction was applied to TCR pairs. In a later analysis, false discovery rates were estimated by permuting HLA or CMV assignments 20 times. In a later analysis, co-occurring TCRs were grouped using DBSCAN, with TCRdist sequence similarity added in when clustering inside HLA-allele-positive subsets. Repertoires with fewer than 30,000 or more than 120,000 public chains, plus five repertoires with anomalous nucleotide sharing, were excluded from co-occurrence clustering. Imported from immuneACCESS, the table was reduced by TCRdb to in-frame sequences with V and J called. These copies leave out some clones; in studies compared against another copy, an unresolved V gene accounts for under half, and the cause of the remainder is not known. V, J and clone size are taken as reported in that table, and D and trimming were inferred from the DNA itself. For this sample the table gives approximately 75,000 clones, of which 65% to 75% were detected only once. Around 10% of the sample rests with the top ten.

In the case of this clone: Its antigen remains undetermined. Base qualities were left out, and no much larger clone turns up one base away.

This chain is built from TRBV30 and TRBJ1-1; 5 matching bases give a weak D call of TRBD1. The receptor's source is a woman aged 60 to 75 in good health and CMV-seropositive. Sequencing was done on a sample of PBMCs. The sequenced DNA is TGTGCCTGGAATATTGCCCAGGGCAACACTGAAGCTTTCTTT. It specifies CAWNIAQGNTEAFF.